This T cell receptor (beta chain) comes out of a study of blood T cell repertoires in COVID-19 (TCRdb year 2020). Some background on the complete study: For ImmuneRACE Cohort 3, a participant was defined as recovered based on two consecutive negative NP/OP PCR tests, clearance by a healthcare professional, or resolution of symptoms. The repertoires were released in a freely available public database intended as a resource for research on the immune response to SARS-CoV-2. The sample metadata nearly always contained a de-identified subject ID, COVID-19 status, age in years and sex. Where available, HLA class I and class II types were obtained from metadata supplied by the sample provider rather than from assay-based typing. Samples covering the acute and convalescent phases of COVID-19 were provided by collaborators in the United States, Italy and Spain. The material from the prospective study consisted of cDNA or gDNA derived from T cells, B-cell-depleted T cells, or PBMCs. Samples came from the ongoing ImmuneRACE study (first 160 participants) plus 1,254 subjects from 6 global collaborators. Subjects who had been exposed to COVID-19, were actively infected with it, or had recovered from it provided the deeply sampled blood TCRbeta repertoires that made up the dataset. Here is what the overall study found, with its caveats: How much clinical and demographic metadata was included differed by source and by participant, and the metadata was provided uncurated.

Only one count was recorded for this clone. Its target antigen remains unknown. Base-call qualities are not available, and no considerably larger clone is one nucleotide away. Participants in the prospective study were enrolled through a virtual design, were aged about 18 to 100 years, and lived in about two dozen United States geographic areas. In the prospective study, cohorts were assigned on the basis of participant-reported clinical history obtained from a screening survey and a study questionnaire. In the prospective study, mobile phlebotomists collected whole blood, serum and a nasopharyngeal or oropharyngeal swab from each participant. Additional blood draws and questionnaires over an approximately 2-month period could optionally be provided by prospective study participants. Before DNA extraction, blood samples from the prospective study were shipped at room temperature or frozen. The immunoSEQ Assay, a bias-controlled multiplex PCR, was used to amplify TCRbeta CDR3 regions from genomic DNA. In the original analysis: Nucleated cell counts per sample were estimated from amplification of reference gene primers within the assay. To quantify the absolute abundance of each unique TCRbeta CDR3 rearrangement, sequence reads were collapsed and filtered. For each sample, productive Simpson clonality was calculated by taking the square root of Simpson's diversity index across productive rearrangements. TCRdb took over this immuneACCESS table, retaining in-frame rearrangements with V and J assigned. Such tables are incomplete; in checked studies, under half of the missing clones stem from an unresolved V gene, and the remainder is unexplained. V, J and clone size were drawn from that table, and D and trimming were deduced from the DNA. The sample has about 280,000 clones on record, roughly 91% of them singletons. Approximately 2% of the sample comes from the top ten.

From the cysteine through the phenylalanine, the CDR3 covers 14 amino acids. Just CDR3 DNA is preserved here, 42 bases in frame from base 1. Based on the germline V gene, the CDR1 and CDR2 sequences are KGHDR and SFDVKD. Deletion took 5 bases off V and 4 bases off J, with a span of 10 bases between the germline ends. The sample consisted of PBMCs or T cells enriched from blood (not recorded which). The chain is assembled from TRBV24-1 and TRBJ2-2; the D gene is possibly TRBD2, with 6 bases matching. The TCR originated in a woman aged 55-69 years in a cohort exposed to, infected with or recovered from COVID-19 (not recorded which). In nucleotide form, the sequence is TGTGCCACCAGTGCTGCGGGGAGCACCGGGGAGCTGTTTTTT. It codes for CATSAAGSTGELFF.